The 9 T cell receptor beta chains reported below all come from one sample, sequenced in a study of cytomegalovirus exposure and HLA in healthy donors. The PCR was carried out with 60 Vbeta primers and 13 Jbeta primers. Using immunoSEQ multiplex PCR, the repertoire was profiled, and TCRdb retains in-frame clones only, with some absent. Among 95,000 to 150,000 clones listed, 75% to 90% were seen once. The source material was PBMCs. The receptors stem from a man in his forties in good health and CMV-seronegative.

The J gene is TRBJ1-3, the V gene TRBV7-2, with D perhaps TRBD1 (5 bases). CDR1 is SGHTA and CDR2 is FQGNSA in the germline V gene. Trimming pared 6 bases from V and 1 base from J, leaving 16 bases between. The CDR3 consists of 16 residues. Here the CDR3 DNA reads TGTGCCAGCAGTTACCCCGGGGGGTGGTCTGGAAACACCATATATTTT. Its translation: CASSYPGGWSGNTIYF. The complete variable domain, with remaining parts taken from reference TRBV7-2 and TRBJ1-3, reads GAGVSQSPSNKVTEKGKDVELRCDPISGHTALYWYRQSLGQGLEFLIYFQGNSAPDKSGLPSDRFSAERTGGSVSTLTIQRTQQEDSAVYLCASSYPGGWSGNTIYFGEGSWLTVV.

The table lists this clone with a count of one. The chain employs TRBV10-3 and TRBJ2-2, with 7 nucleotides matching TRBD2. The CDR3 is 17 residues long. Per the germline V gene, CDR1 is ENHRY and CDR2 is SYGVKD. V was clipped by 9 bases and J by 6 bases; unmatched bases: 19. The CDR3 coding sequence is TGTGCCATGAAGGGAGGGAGCAACTCTCCCGGAGCCGGGGAGCTGTTTTTT. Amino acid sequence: CAMKGGSNSPGAGELFF.

In DNA, the CDR3 is TGTGCCACCCAGTGGGCGTACTCTGGAAACACCATATATTTT. Translated, it gives CATQWAYSGNTIYF. The chain is built from TRBV6-7 and TRBJ1-3; D call uncertain. TRBV6-7 is given ORF status, its function remaining uncertain. The V end was cut by 10 bases, the J end by 0 bases, with 13 bases between. This CDR3 spans 14 amino acids.

The CDR3 region is CASRLSGPHEQYF. The CDR3 DNA is TGTGCCAGCAGGCTCTCAGGGCCCCACGAGCAGTACTTC. The chain has TRBV6-5 and TRBJ2-7, with D maybe TRBD1 (5 bases). The CDR3 has 13 amino acids. Trimming took off 6 bases at V and 5 bases at J, with 14 bases between the two ends. CDR1 and CDR2 (germline): MNHEY, SVGAGI.

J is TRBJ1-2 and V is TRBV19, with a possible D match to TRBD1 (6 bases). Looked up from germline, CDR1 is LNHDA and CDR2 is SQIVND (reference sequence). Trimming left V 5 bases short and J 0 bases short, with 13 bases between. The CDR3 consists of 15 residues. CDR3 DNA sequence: TGTGCCAGTAGTCGATCGACAGGAGCTAACTATGGCTACACCTTC. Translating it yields CASSRSTGANYGYTF.

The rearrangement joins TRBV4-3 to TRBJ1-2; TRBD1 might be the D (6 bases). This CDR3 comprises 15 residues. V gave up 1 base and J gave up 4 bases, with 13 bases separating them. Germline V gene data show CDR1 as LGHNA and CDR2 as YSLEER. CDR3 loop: CASSQVIRTAYGYTF. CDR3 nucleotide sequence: TGCGCCAGCAGCCAAGTAATTCGGACAGCCTATGGCTACACCTTC.

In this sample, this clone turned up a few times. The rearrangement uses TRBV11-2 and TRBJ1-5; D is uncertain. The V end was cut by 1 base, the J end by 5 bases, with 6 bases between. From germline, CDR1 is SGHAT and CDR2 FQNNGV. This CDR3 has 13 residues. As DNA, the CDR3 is TGTGCCAGCAGCTTAGGGTTAGATCAGCCCCAGCATTTT. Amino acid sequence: CASSLGLDQPQHF.

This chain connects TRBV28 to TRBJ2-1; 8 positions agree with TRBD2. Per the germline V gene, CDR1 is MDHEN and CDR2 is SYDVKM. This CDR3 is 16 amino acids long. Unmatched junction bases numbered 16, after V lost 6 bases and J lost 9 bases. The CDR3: CASSPATSGGLGEQFF. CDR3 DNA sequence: TGTGCCAGCAGCCCAGCAACGTCGGGAGGGCTGGGTGAGCAGTTCTTC.

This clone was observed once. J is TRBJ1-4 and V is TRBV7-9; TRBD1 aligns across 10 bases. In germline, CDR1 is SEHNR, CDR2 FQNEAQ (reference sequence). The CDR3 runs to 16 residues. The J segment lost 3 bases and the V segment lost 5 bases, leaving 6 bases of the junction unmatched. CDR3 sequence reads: CASSPVDRGANEKLFF. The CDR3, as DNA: TGTGCCAGCAGCCCAGTGGACAGGGGGGCTAATGAAAAACTGTTTTTT. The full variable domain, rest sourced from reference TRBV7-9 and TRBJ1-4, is DTGVSQNPRHKITKRGQNVTFRCDPISEHNRLYWYRQTLGQGPEFLTYFQNEAQLEKSRLLSDRFSAERPKGSFSTLEIQRTEQGDSAMYLCASSPVDRGANEKLFFGSGTQLSVL.